The 16 T cell receptor beta chains listed next were all sequenced from one sample in a study of glioma-infiltrating T cells. Amplification of TCR alpha and beta CDR3 regions from RNA used iRepertoire nested multiplex PCR. TCRdb re-called the multiplex PCR reads through MiXCR, storing one row per CDR3 protein. The data show a few hundred thousand distinct CDR3 sequences, 35% to 45% seen once. Input material: glioma tissue, nonneoplastic brain tissue, or PBMCs (not recorded which). Every receptor here comes from a human donor with low-grade glioma or glioblastoma, undergoing nonglioma brain surgery, or in good health (not recorded which).

With respect to this clonotype: A much larger clone differs by one base, so this may be a read error. The V and J genes are TRBV20-1 and TRBJ2-5; D may be TRBD1 or TRBD2 (5 bases each). The V gene's germline CDR1 is DFQATT and CDR2 SNEGSKA (reference sequence). This CDR3 spans 12 amino acids. The CDR3 reads CIAWNEGETQYF. Written as DNA, the CDR3 is TGCATTGCATGGAACGAGGGGGAGACCCAGTACTTC.

About this clonotype itself: Just one base apart from a much larger clone, this may be a read error. The chain couples TRBV6-1 to TRBJ2-7, with unresolved D. The CDR3 contains 14 residues. The germline gives CDR1 MNHNS, CDR2 SASEGT. V was shortened by 5 bases and J by 3 bases, with 14 bases between the two germline ends. DNA of the CDR3: TGTGCCAGCAGTCCCGCTGACGTCCGCTACGAGCAGTACTTC. Protein: CASSPADVRYEQYF.

Regarding this clonotype: Likely a read error: the CDR3 ends without its conserved phenylalanine or tryptophan. The chain is built from TRBV6-1 and TRBJ2-7; D remains unclear. CDR1 and CDR2 from the germline V gene are MNHNS and SASEGT. CDR3 size: 14 residues. V was pared by 6 bases and J by 1 base, with 13 bases between. CDR3 residues: CASSSQRASYEQYI. CDR3 DNA sequence: TGTGCCAGCAGCTCCCAAAGGGCGTCCTACGAGCAGTACATC.

A few counts support this clonotype. The chain joins TRBV7-9 to TRBJ1-5; 9 bases align to TRBD1. The CDR3 runs 11 residues. CDR1 and CDR2 (germline): SEHNR, FQNEAQ (reference sequence). Here the CDR3 DNA reads TGTGGGACAGGGGACAATCAGCCCCAGCATTTT. Its translation is CGTGDNQPQHF.

Of note for this clonotype: A much more abundant neighbour one base away suggests this may be a read error. J is TRBJ1-1 and V is TRBV20-1; possible D gene TRBD1, 5 bases. CDR1 DFQATT and CDR2 SNEGSKA come from the germline V gene (reference sequence). V was cut by 4 bases and J by 0 bases, with 9 bases left in between. The CDR3 is made up of 13 amino acids. CDR3 coding DNA: TGCAGTGCTATCCGGGACGTGAACACTGAAGCTTTCTTT. Translated: CSAIRDVNTEAFF.

This clonotype was seen ten or more times. This chain uses TRBV20-1 with TRBJ2-1; 9 bases map to TRBD1. The CDR3 sequence is 14 residues long. Germline trimming cut 7 bases from V and 3 bases from J; bases unmatched to any gene: 7. Germline V gene data show CDR1 as DFQATT and CDR2 as SNEGSKA (reference sequence). CDR3 in amino acids: CSELGQGHYNEQFF. The CDR3 DNA reads TGCAGTGAACTGGGACAGGGCCACTACAATGAGCAGTTCTTC.

The rearrangement links TRBV28 to TRBJ2-1; perhaps TRBD2 as D (5 bases). V was cut by 6 bases and J by 0 bases, with 12 bases left in between. This CDR3 has 15 residues. Germline-derived CDR1 and CDR2 are MDHEN and SYDVKM. The CDR3 reads CASSSDSRSYNEQFF. The CDR3 DNA reads TGTGCCAGCAGCTCGGACTCGCGCTCCTACAATGAGCAGTTCTTC.

This clonotype was seen only once. This CDR3 fails to terminate in the conserved phenylalanine or tryptophan, so it likely reflects a read error. This chain connects TRBV6-1 to TRBJ2-7; D unresolved. The germline CDR1 and CDR2 sequences are MNHNS and SASEGT. The CDR3 runs 14 residues. Trimming removed 7 bases from V and 1 base from J, with 14 bases in between. The CDR3 coding sequence is TGTGCCAGCATCCCCCAAAGGGCGTCCTACGAGCAGTACATC. Protein: CASIPQRASYEQYI.

The sample holds a few counts of this clonotype. The genes are TRBV7-2 and TRBJ1-6; a possible D gene is TRBD1 (6 bases). Trimming cost V 4 bases and J 3 bases, with 13 bases left between them. Germline V CDR1 and CDR2: SGHTA, FQGNSA. The CDR3 extends over 16 amino acids. CDR3 nucleotides: TGTGCCAGCAGCTCCACAGGGTTCAACTATAATTCACCCCTCCACTTT. It yields the protein CASSSTGFNYNSPLHF.

With respect to this clonotype: Just one base apart from a much larger clone, this may be a read error. This sequence joins TRBV27 and TRBJ1-5, with unresolved D. This CDR3 has 18 residues. CDR1 is MNHEY, CDR2 SMNVEV, per germline (reference sequence). CDR3 loop: CASSLSGVDLYSSQPQHF. The CDR3 DNA sequence: TGTGCCAGCAGTTTATCGGGAGTCGACCTATATAGCAGTCAGCCCCAGCATTTT.

This clonotype was picked up many times. The chain joins TRBV27 to TRBJ2-6, with TRBD2 identical over 10 bases. CDR3 size: 17 residues. J gave up 1 base and V 5 bases, and 5 bases lay outside the gene matches. Germline CDR1 is MNHEY and CDR2 is SMNVEV (reference sequence). As DNA, the CDR3 is TGTGCCAGCAGTCCGGGACTAGCGAGTTCTGGGGCCAACGTCCTGACTTTC. It specifies CASSPGLASSGANVLTF.

Note on this clonotype: A read error may explain this, as a much larger clone is one base away. V gene TRBV7-2 combines with J gene TRBJ2-3; tentatively, D is TRBD1 or TRBD2 (5 bases each). V was shortened by 4 bases and J by 8 bases, with 13 bases between the two germline ends. The CDR3 totals 13 residues. In germline, CDR1 is SGHTA, CDR2 FQGNSA. The CDR3 nucleotides read TGTGCCAGCAGCTCAGCTTGGGACGGTACGCAGTATTTT. As protein: CASSSAWDGTQYF. Full variable domain (remainder filled in from reference TRBV7-2 and TRBJ2-3): GAGVSQSPSNKVTEKGKDVELRCDPISGHTALYWYRQSLGQGLEFLIYFQGNSAPDKSGLPSDRFSAERTGGSVSTLTIQRTQQEDSAVYLCASSSAWDGTQYFGPGTRLTVL.

This clonotype was counted a few times. The gene calls are TRBV2 and TRBJ1-6; maybe TRBD1 (5 bases). The CDR3 totals 15 residues. Germline V lookup: CDR1 SNHLY, CDR2 FYNNEI. The V end was cut by 4 bases, the J end by 4 bases, with 11 bases between. Written as DNA, the CDR3 is TGTGCCAGCAGTGTTCGGACACCATATAATTCACCCCTCCACTTT. Translated: CASSVRTPYNSPLHF.

A few counts support this clonotype. J is TRBJ2-7 and V is TRBV29-1, with 8 bases identical to TRBD2. V gave up 7 bases and J gave up 5 bases; unmatched junction bases: 4. CDR1 SQVTM and CDR2 ANQGSEA come from the germline V gene. CDR3 size: 11 residues. The CDR3 loop reads CSGGLGDEQYF. The CDR3 region has the DNA TGCAGCGGGGGACTAGGGGACGAGCAGTACTTC.

The rearrangement joins TRBV18 to TRBJ2-3, with 7 bases fitting TRBD1. Germline CDR1 KGHSH, CDR2 LQKENI. The V and J ends lost 3 bases and 1 base, in that order; junction bases with no gene match: 4. There are 15 residues in the CDR3. This CDR3 is CASSPGTDGTDTQYF. DNA for the CDR3: TGTGCCAGCTCACCCGGGACAGACGGCACAGATACGCAGTATTTT.

Worth noting for this clonotype: The CDR3 ends on some other residue instead of the conserved phenylalanine or tryptophan, so this is likely a read error. The genes are TRBV4-2 and TRBJ1-6; no firm D call. CDR3 size: 15 residues. Germline loops: CDR1 LGHNA, CDR2 YNFKEQ. V dropped 0 bases and J dropped 9 bases, with 12 bases sitting between them. The CDR3 spells CASSQDTVSGSPLHL. The CDR3 DNA sequence: TGTGCCAGCAGCCAAGATACGGTCTCGGGTTCACCCCTCCACCTT.